The sequence of this T cell receptor beta chain was determined in a study of blood T cell repertoires in COVID-19. Profiling relied on immunoSEQ multiplex PCR, and the TCRdb table lists in-frame clones only, not all of them. In the table there are approximately 220,000 clones, 70% to 85% of which are singletons. Cohort allocation depended upon clinical history that participants reported. Germline CDR1 and CDR2: KGHSY and FQNENV. V was trimmed by 5 bases and J by 4 bases, leaving 18 bases between them. The CDR3 loop spans 16 amino acids. The sample comprised PBMCs or T cells enriched from blood (not recorded which). The sequence came from a woman between 35 and 50 years old with acute COVID-19. V gene TRBV16 combines with J gene TRBJ2-1; D possibly corresponds to TRBD1 (5 bases). In nucleotides, the CDR3 is TGTGCCAGCAGCACTTATGGGGCACCTCGATACAATGAGCAGTTCTTC. Protein product: CASSTYGAPRYNEQFF.